The source of this TCR beta chain is a study of T cell repertoires in cytomegalovirus infection. Across the study: HLA-B-restricted CMV epitopes that are well studied, plus recently identified HLA-C-restricted ones, were used by the study. Based on public TCR beta signatures, there were indications of CMV infection and of a matching HLA type.

This CDR3 contains 16 residues. V shed 3 bases and J 5 bases; nucleotides not matched to a gene: 8. CDR1 and CDR2 from the germline V gene are MNHEY and SMNVEV (reference sequence). Each CDR3 protein is one row after TCRdb ran MiXCR on the reads. The sample holds 200,000 to 250,000 distinct CDR3 sequences, 38% seen once. General study findings and limits: Cumulative frequency (of public TCR beta family members) identified carriers of CMV plus the relevant HLA. Dominant in the ex vivo response were TCR beta clonotypes restricted by HLA-C and specific for CMV.

Comments on this clonotype: Its antigen is still unknown.

This TCR was sampled from a human donor in good health (CMV status not recorded). Some clones in this sample may be carry-over from other donors' samples. The J gene is TRBJ2-1, the V gene TRBV27; 9 bases agree with TRBD2. This material consisted of CD8+ T cells from cultured PBMCs, taken from culture after CMV antigen stimulation. The DNA for the CDR3 is TGTGCCAGCAGTTTGATAGCGGGAGATAGAAACAATGAGCAGTTCTTC. Translated, it gives CASSLIAGDRNNEQFF.